Presented here are 23 T cell receptor beta chains from one specimen sequenced in a study of blood T cell repertoires in COVID-19. Repertoires were generated with immunoSEQ multiplex PCR, while TCRdb's copy carries only in-frame clones and drops some. The sample contains 120,000 or so clones, 85% of which appear only once. Sequenced: peripheral blood. These receptors came from a woman over 75 with acute or convalescent COVID-19.

J is TRBJ2-3 and V is TRBV5-5; 8 nucleotides agree with TRBD2. Germline V gene sequence: CDR1 SGHKS, CDR2 YYEKEE (reference sequence). This CDR3 is 15 amino acids long. J gave up 0 bases and V 4 bases, and 4 bases lay outside the gene matches. CDR3 in DNA: TGTGCCAGCAGCCTAATAGCGGGGAGCACAGATACGCAGTATTTT. Protein sequence: CASSLIAGSTDTQYF.

V and J are TRBV28 and TRBJ2-7; TRBD1 matches 7 bases. The length of the CDR3 is 13 residues. Looked up from germline, CDR1 is MDHEN and CDR2 is SYDVKM. The V gene end was trimmed by 4 bases and the J gene end by 3 bases; junction bases not matched to a gene: 3. For the CDR3, the DNA is TGTGCCAGCAGTTCGGGACAGAGCTACGAGCAGTACGTC. Residues: CASSSGQSYEQYV.

J is TRBJ1-3 and V is TRBV15; no firm D call. CDR3 length: 16 amino acids. Per germline, CDR1 LNHNV and CDR2 YYDKDF (reference sequence). Deletions cut 3 bases from V and 3 bases from J, with 15 bases between. The CDR3, as DNA: TGTGCCACCAGCAGTCGGAGGCAGGTGATTGGAAACACCATATATTTT. Encoded protein: CATSSRRQVIGNTIYF.

This chain joins TRBV5-1 and TRBJ1-2, with 9 bases aligning to TRBD1. The germline CDR1 and CDR2 sequences are SGHRS and YFSETQ. Trimming took 4 bases from V and 7 from J; bases not matched to a gene: 8. The CDR3 contains 14 residues. CDR3 in amino acids: CASSPGTGIVGYTF. The CDR3 DNA is TGCGCCAGCAGCCCCGGGACAGGGATCGTTGGCTACACCTTC. Complete variable domain (other parts from reference TRBV5-1 and TRBJ1-2): KAGVTQTPRYLIKTRGQQVTLSCSPISGHRSVSWYQQTPGQGLQFLFEYFSETQRNKGNFPGRFSGRQFSNSRSEMNVSTLELGDSALYLCASSPGTGIVGYTFGSGTRLTVV.

The chain has TRBV5-1 and TRBJ1-6, with a possible D match to TRBD1 (5 bases). V was shortened by 4 bases and J by 5 bases, with 10 bases between the two germline ends. There are 14 residues in the CDR3. Germline lookup yields CDR1 SGHRS and CDR2 YFSETQ. The CDR3 sequence is CASSPTENNSPLHF. The CDR3 bases are TGCGCCAGCAGCCCGACAGAAAATAATTCACCCCTCCACTTT.

The chain links TRBV5-6 to TRBJ2-5; TRBD1 matches 7 bases. With V trimmed by 4 bases and J by 4 bases, 4 bases remained unmatched. Germline V gives CDR1 SGHDT, CDR2 YYEEEE. This CDR3 is built from 13 residues. In nucleotides, the CDR3 is TGTGCCAGCAGCCGAACAGGGGTAGAGACCCAGTACTTC. Its translation: CASSRTGVETQYF.

The V gene is TRBV7-9, the J gene TRBJ1-1, with 9 positions matching TRBD1. V lost 4 bases to trimming and J lost 4 bases; unmatched junction nucleotides: 4. The germline V gene has CDR1 SEHNR and CDR2 FQNEAQ (reference sequence). This CDR3 has 14 residues. CDR3: CASSYRGRGTEAFF. The CDR3 DNA follows: TGTGCCAGCAGCTACAGGGGGCGAGGCACTGAAGCTTTCTTT.

For this clone: The junction does not match germline at one end; this may be a read error. The J gene is TRBJ1-2, the V gene TRBV6-4, with unresolved D. The CDR3 sequence is 11 residues long. Germline V gene data show CDR1 as MRHNA and CDR2 as SNTAGT. The CDR3: CSKRGINGYTF. In nucleotides, the CDR3 is TGCAGCAAACGGGGTATCAATGGCTACACCTTC.

The V and J genes are TRBV7-3 and TRBJ1-2; 8 bases map to TRBD1. V was clipped by 4 bases and J by 11 bases; unmatched bases: 12. The CDR3 is 14 amino acids. Per the germline V gene, CDR1 is SGHTA and CDR2 is FQGTGA. CDR3 DNA: TGTGCCAGCAGCTATGACAGGGGATCAACCGGTTACACCTTC. Encoded protein: CASSYDRGSTGYTF.

The table lists this clone with a few counts. This chain uses TRBV4-1 with TRBJ1-4; the match to TRBD1 covers 9 bases. CDR1 is MGHRA and CDR2 is YSYEKL in the germline V gene. The CDR3 is made up of 21 amino acids. The trim removed 2 bases at V and 1 base at J, leaving 17 bases unmatched. CDR3 DNA sequence: TGCGCCAGCAGCCAATCACCCCGGGACAGGGCTCCTTTGGAAACTAATGAAAAACTGTTTTTT. This codes for CASSQSPRDRAPLETNEKLFF.

This chain links TRBV19 with TRBJ1-2; D uncertain. This CDR3 is built from 13 residues. The V gene's germline CDR1 is LNHDA and CDR2 SQIVND (reference sequence). V lost 8 bases and J 4 bases, leaving 14 bases between the germline ends. The CDR3 region is CASGGSRVYGYTF. The CDR3 nucleotides are TGTGCCAGTGGCGGGAGTCGGGTCTATGGCTACACCTTC. Combining the CDR3 with reference TRBV19 and TRBJ1-2 gives the whole variable domain DGGITQSPKYLFRKEGQNVTLSCEQNLNHDAMYWYRQDPGQGLRLIYYSQIVNDFQKGDIAEGYSVSREKKESFPLTVTSAQKNPTAFYLCASGGSRVYGYTFGSGTRLTVV.

In this sample, this clone turned up a few times. The chain is built from TRBV2 and TRBJ1-1; D gene uncertain. Per germline, CDR1 SNHLY and CDR2 FYNNEI. The CDR3 consists of 14 residues. V lost 4 bases to trimming and J lost 1 base, with 10 bases between them. CDR3 nucleotide sequence: TGTGCCAGCAGTGCCCTTGGCCAGAACACTGAAGCTTTCTTT. It is translated as CASSALGQNTEAFF. The whole variable domain, remainder taken from reference TRBV2 and TRBJ1-1, is EPEVTQTPSHQVTQMGQEVILRCVPISNHLYFYWYRQILGQKVEFLVSFYNNEISEKSEIFDDQFSVERPDGSNFTLKIRSTKLEDSAMYFCASSALGQNTEAFFGQGTRLTVV.

The chain carries TRBV28 and TRBJ1-6; TRBD1 is a possible D gene (6 bases). Germline lookup yields CDR1 MDHEN and CDR2 SYDVKM. This CDR3 comprises 17 residues. Trimming cost V 3 bases and J 7 bases, with 19 bases left between them. The CDR3 region has the DNA TGTGCCAGCAGTTTGGGGGGGGCAGGGAGTGGGAATTCACCCCTCCACTTT. Its translation is CASSLGGAGSGNSPLHF.

The V gene is TRBV12-3 or TRBV12-4, the J gene TRBJ1-5, with D maybe TRBD1 (5 bases). V was trimmed by 6 bases and J by 3 bases, leaving 9 bases between them. This CDR3 spans 13 amino acids. The CDR3 DNA follows: TGTGCCAGCAGCCCAGGGATCAATCAGCCCCAGCATTTT. This sequence encodes CASSPGINQPQHF.

V gene TRBV2 combines with J gene TRBJ1-1; TRBD1 aligns across 9 bases. In germline, CDR1 is SNHLY, CDR2 FYNNEI. V dropped 2 bases and J dropped 4; count of bases not matched to a gene: 5. The CDR3 spans 15 residues. DNA of the CDR3: TGTGCCAGCAGTGAAACGGGACAGGGCGGCACTGAAGCTTTCTTT. Amino acids: CASSETGQGGTEAFF.

The V gene is TRBV5-1, the J gene TRBJ1-2; a weak D match, TRBD1 (6 bases). V was clipped by 0 bases and J by 0 bases, with 15 bases between them. Per the germline V gene, CDR1 is SGHRS and CDR2 is YFSETQ. The CDR3 sequence is 17 residues long. CDR3 nucleotides: TGCGCCAGCAGCTTGGCCGCTGGACAGTTGACTAACTATGGCTACACCTTC. Amino acids: CASSLAAGQLTNYGYTF.

V is TRBV4-3 and J is TRBJ1-6; 7 positions match TRBD1. V was clipped by 0 bases and J by 11 bases; unmatched bases: 4. CDR1 LGHNA and CDR2 YSLEER come from the germline V gene. This CDR3 region has 14 residues. The CDR3 DNA reads as TGCGCCAGCAGCCAAGAAAGGGACAGCCCACCCCTCCACTTT. Translated, it gives CASSQERDSPPLHF.

The DNA of the CDR3 is TGTGCCAGCAGCCCAGGGACAGGGGGCCGGAATGAGCAGTTCTTC. It codes for CASSPGTGGRNEQFF. V usage is TRBV7-2 and J usage is TRBJ2-1; 12 nucleotides line up with TRBD1. This CDR3 is built from 15 residues. From germline, CDR1 is SGHTA and CDR2 FQGNSA. Trimming cost V 5 bases and J 7 bases; bases outside gene matches: 6.

The gene calls are TRBV7-9 and TRBJ2-3; TRBD2 aligns across 14 bases. The CDR3 extends over 16 amino acids. Trimming at V came to 6 bases and at J to 6 bases, leaving 8 bases not matched to a gene. Germline V CDR1 and CDR2: SEHNR, FQNEAQ (reference sequence). The CDR3: CASSRTSGGPPDTQYF. As DNA, the CDR3 is TGTGCCAGCAGTCGGACTAGCGGGGGGCCACCGGATACGCAGTATTTT.

V and J are TRBV5-1 and TRBJ1-5; 8 nucleotides line up with TRBD1. The V and J ends lost 3 bases and 0 bases, in that order; junction bases with no gene match: 5. CDR1 SGHRS and CDR2 YFSETQ come from the germline V gene. The CDR3 covers 16 residues. The DNA of the CDR3 is TGCGCCAGCAGCTGGGGAACAGGGGGTAGCAATCAGCCCCAGCATTTT. As protein: CASSWGTGGSNQPQHF. The full variable domain, completed using reference TRBV5-1 and TRBJ1-5, is KAGVTQTPRYLIKTRGQQVTLSCSPISGHRSVSWYQQTPGQGLQFLFEYFSETQRNKGNFPGRFSGRQFSNSRSEMNVSTLELGDSALYLCASSWGTGGSNQPQHFGDGTRLSIL.

The genes are TRBV27 and TRBJ2-7, with D maybe TRBD1 (5 bases). V lost 5 bases, J lost 3 bases, and 14 bases lay in between. CDR3 length equals 14 residues. Germline values: CDR1 MNHEY, CDR2 SMNVEV (reference sequence). Written as DNA, the CDR3 is TGTGCCAGCAGTAGCCAAGACAGAGGCTACGAGCAGTACTTC. Translated: CASSSQDRGYEQYF.

This clone appeared a single time. The chain recombines TRBV3-1 (or the pseudogene TRBV3-2) with TRBJ1-2; D call uncertain. The CDR3 has 11 residues. Germline CDR1 is LGHDT and CDR2 is YNNKEL (reference sequence). V dropped 0 bases and J dropped 7 bases, with 3 bases sitting between them. This CDR3 reads CASSQEAGYTF. The CDR3, as DNA: TGTGCCAGCAGCCAAGAGGCTGGCTACACCTTC.

The rearrangement uses TRBV28 and TRBJ1-1; 8 bases are a match to TRBD1. The length of the CDR3 is 16 residues. Germline values: CDR1 MDHEN, CDR2 SYDVKM. V lost 6 bases and J lost 0; bases outside the gene matches: 9. The DNA of the CDR3 is TGTGCCAGCAGGCCCGGGACAGGCACCTTGAACACTGAAGCTTTCTTT. This gives the protein CASRPGTGTLNTEAFF. Variable domain in full (rest from reference TRBV28 and TRBJ1-1): DVKVTQSSRYLVKRTGEKVFLECVQDMDHENMFWYRQDPGLGLRLIYFSYDVKMKEKGDIPEGYSVSREKKERFSLILESASTNQTSMYLCASRPGTGTLNTEAFFGQGTRLTVV.